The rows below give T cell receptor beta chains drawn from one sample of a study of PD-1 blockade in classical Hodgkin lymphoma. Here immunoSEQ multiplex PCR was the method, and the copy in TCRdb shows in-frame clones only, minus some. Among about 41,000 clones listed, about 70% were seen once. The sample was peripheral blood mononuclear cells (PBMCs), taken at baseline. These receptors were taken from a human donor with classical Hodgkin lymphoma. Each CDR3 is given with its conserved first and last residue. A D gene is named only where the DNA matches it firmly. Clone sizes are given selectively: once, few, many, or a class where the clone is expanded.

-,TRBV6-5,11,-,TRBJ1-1,TGTGCCAGCAGTGACCGCGCTGAAGCTTTCTTT,CASSDRAEAFF
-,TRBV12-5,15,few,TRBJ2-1,TGTGCTAGTGGCTTGCTAGGACAGCAGTACAATGAGCAGTTCTTC,CASGLLGQQYNEQFF
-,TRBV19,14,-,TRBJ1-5,TGTGCCAGTAACAAGGGGACGAGCAATCAGCCCCAGCATTTT,CASNKGTSNQPQHF
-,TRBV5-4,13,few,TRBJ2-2,TGTGCCAGCAGCTTGGACGGTCCCGGGGAGCTGTTTTTT,CASSLDGPGELFF
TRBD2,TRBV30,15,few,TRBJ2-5,TGTGCCTGGAGTCGGACTAGCGGAGGGAGGGAGACCCAGTACTTC,CAWSRTSGGRETQYF
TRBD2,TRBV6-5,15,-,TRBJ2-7,TGTGCCAGCAGCCGACTAGCGGGAGGGCCCCACGAGCAGTACTTC,CASSRLAGGPHEQYF
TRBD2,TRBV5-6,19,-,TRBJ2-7,TGTGCCAGCAGCTTGAGCCGAGCCAGCGGGAGCTCTTTCTCCTACGAGCAGTACTTC,CASSLSRASGSSFSYEQYF
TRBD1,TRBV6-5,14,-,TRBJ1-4,TGTGCCAGCAGTTACTCGGTAGGGGGCAAAAAACTGTTTTTT,CASSYSVGGKKLFF
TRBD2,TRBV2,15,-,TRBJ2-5,TGTGCCAGCAGTGCAACTAGCGGGAGTTCGGAGACCCAGTACTTC,CASSATSGSSETQYF
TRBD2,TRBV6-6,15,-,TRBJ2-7,TGTGCCAGCACCCTAACTAGCGGGAGCTCCTACGAGCAGTACTTC,CASTLTSGSSYEQYF
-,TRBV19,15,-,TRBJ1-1,TGTGCCAGTAGTATATTACCAACGGGGGACACTGAAGCTTTCTTT,CASSILPTGDTEAFF
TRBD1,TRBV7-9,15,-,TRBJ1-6,TGTGCCAGCAGCTTCTGGGACAGAGAGAATTCACCCCTCCACTTT,CASSFWDRENSPLHF
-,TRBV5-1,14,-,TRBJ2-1,TGCGCCAGCAGCTGGGGATGGGGGCCGGATGAGCAGTTCTTC,CASSWGWGPDEQFF
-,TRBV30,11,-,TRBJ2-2,TGTGCCTGGAAGGTAACCGGGGAGCTGTTTTTT,CAWKVTGELFF
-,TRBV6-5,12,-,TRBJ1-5,TGTGCCAGCCGTAGAGGGGATCAGCCCCAGCATTTT,CASRRGDQPQHF
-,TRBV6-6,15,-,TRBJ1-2,TGTGCCAGCAGTTACTCGGCACTCGCCAACTATGGCTACACCTTC,CASSYSALANYGYTF
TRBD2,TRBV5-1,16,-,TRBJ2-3,TGCGCCAGCAGCTTGAGGCTAGCGGATAGCACAGATACGCAGTATTTT,CASSLRLADSTDTQYF
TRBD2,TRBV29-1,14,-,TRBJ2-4,TGCAGCGTTGGGGCTAGCGGGAGTTGGGACATTCAGTACTTC,CSVGASGSWDIQYF
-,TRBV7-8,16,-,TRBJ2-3,TGTGCCAGCAGCCGCCGCGGGGCCTCCGTCACAGATACGCAGTATTTT,CASSRRGASVTDTQYF
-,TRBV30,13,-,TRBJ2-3,TGTGCCTGGAGTGCCCTCGTTACAGATACGCAGTATTTT,CAWSALVTDTQYF
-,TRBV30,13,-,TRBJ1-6,TGTGCCTGTAGGACCGCCCCGGGCTCACCCCTCCACTTT,CACRTAPGSPLHF
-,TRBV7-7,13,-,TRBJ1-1,TGTGCTAGCAGCTTAGATAAGGGCACTGAAGCTTTCTTT,CASSLDKGTEAFF
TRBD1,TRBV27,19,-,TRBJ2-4,TGTGCCAGCAGAGATTTTGGGGCCCAGGGGGCAAAAGCCAAAAACATTCAGTACTTC,CASRDFGAQGAKAKNIQYF
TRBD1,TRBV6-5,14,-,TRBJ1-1,TGTGCCAGCAGTTTACAGGGGGTGGGTACTGAAGCTTTCTTT,CASSLQGVGTEAFF
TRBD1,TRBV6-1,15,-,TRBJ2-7,TGTGCCAGCAAAACTACCGGGACAGGAGTCTACGAGCAGTACTTC,CASKTTGTGVYEQYF